These T cell receptor beta chains were read from a single sample in a study of cytomegalovirus exposure and HLA in healthy donors. Using immunoSEQ multiplex PCR, the repertoire was profiled, and TCRdb retains in-frame clones only, with some absent. Counted here are approximately 120,000 clones, roughly 76% occurring once; the ten biggest clones make up about 8%. The sample consisted of PBMCs. The receptors stem from a woman aged 50 to 65 in good health and CMV-seropositive. CDR3s include the opening cysteine and the closing phenylalanine or tryptophan. A D gene is named only where the DNA matches it firmly. Clone size, where shown, is once, few, many, or a class for clones that have expanded.

j_call v_call clone_size d_call cdr3_aa cdr3_nt
TRBJ1-1 TRBV19 - - CASSIDRQGSRAFF TGTGCCAGTAGTATAGATCGGCAGGGTTCGAGAGCTTTCTTT
TRBJ2-2 TRBV9 - - CASSVGRRTGELFF TGTGCCAGCAGCGTAGGAAGGAGGACCGGGGAGCTGTTTTTT
TRBJ2-1 TRBV4-3 - TRBD1 CASSHTGGAYNEQFF TGCGCCAGCAGCCACACAGGGGGCGCTTACAATGAGCAGTTCTTC
TRBJ1-2 TRBV6-5 - - CASREGPYYGYTF TGTGCCAGCAGAGAGGGCCCCTACTATGGCTACACCTTC
TRBJ2-1 TRBV6-6 - - CASNEGDPQDEQFF TGTGCCAGCAACGAGGGGGACCCCCAGGATGAGCAGTTCTTC
TRBJ2-3 TRBV21-1 once - CASSNRLGLDTQYF TGTGCCAGCAGCAACAGGTTGGGACTGGATACGCAGTATTTT
TRBJ2-3 TRBV27 - - CASSSQDRFPTDTQYF TGTGCCAGCAGTTCCCAGGACAGATTCCCTACAGATACGCAGTATTTT
TRBJ1-4 TRBV4-3 few - CASSRQEPTNEKLFF TGCGCCAGCAGCCGACAGGAACCAACTAATGAAAAACTGTTTTTT
TRBJ2-7 TRBV20-1 few - CSAGLNYEQYF TGCAGTGCTGGACTTAACTACGAGCAGTACTTC
TRBJ2-7 TRBV7-9 - - CASSFSSYEQYF TGTGCCAGCAGCTTCAGCTCCTACGAGCAGTACTTC
TRBJ2-5 TRBV2 few TRBD2 CASSDGLAEQETQYF TGTGCCAGCAGTGATGGACTAGCGGAGCAAGAGACCCAGTACTTC
TRBJ2-6 TRBV7-3 few - CASSQQIPGANGLTF TGTGCCAGCAGTCAACAGATCCCTGGGGCCAACGGCCTGACTTTC
TRBJ2-7 TRBV9 few TRBD2 CASSVGLAGYEQYF TGTGCCAGCAGCGTAGGACTAGCGGGATACGAGCAGTACTTC
TRBJ1-1 TRBV5-1 - - CASSLESTNTEAFF TGCGCCAGCAGCTTGGAAAGCACGAACACTGAAGCTTTCTTT
TRBJ2-7 TRBV5-6 - - CASSIGDSSYEQYF TGTGCCAGCAGCATTGGAGACAGCTCCTACGAGCAGTACTTC
TRBJ2-7 TRBV12-5 - - CASGLVSNEQYF TGTGCTAGTGGTTTGGTTTCCAACGAGCAGTACTTC
TRBJ2-5 TRBV6-6 - - CASSYSAGERETQYF TGTGCCAGCAGTTACTCTGCCGGGGAAAGGGAGACCCAGTACTTC
TRBJ1-1 TRBV11-2 - TRBD1 CASSTRTGKGPEAFF TGTGCCAGCAGCACCCGGACAGGGAAGGGTCCTGAAGCTTTCTTT
TRBJ1-1 TRBV7-3 - - CASSLEGNTEAFF TGTGCCAGCAGCTTAGAGGGGAACACTGAAGCTTTCTTT
TRBJ2-1 TRBV5-1 - TRBD1 CASSLSWTGTTNEQFF TGCGCCAGCAGCTTGTCATGGACAGGGACAACGAATGAGCAGTTCTTC
TRBJ2-7 TRBV12-1 - - CASSSLPGQGFHEQYF TGTGCCAGCAGCTCCCTCCCGGGACAGGGGTTCCACGAGCAGTACTTC
TRBJ2-5 TRBV2 - - CASSERAGRSQETQYF TGTGCCAGCAGTGAGAGGGCGGGGCGGTCCCAAGAGACCCAGTACTTC
TRBJ2-7 TRBV5-6 few TRBD2 CASSSRTSGRYEQYF TGTGCCAGCAGCTCCCGGACTAGCGGGAGGTACGAGCAGTACTTC
TRBJ2-3 TRBV7-2 - - CASSSRVGGDTDTQYF TGTGCCAGCAGCTCACGGGTGGGCGGGGACACAGATACGCAGTATTTT
TRBJ2-7 TRBV6-5 - TRBD1 CASGLLGQGNEQYF TGTGCCAGCGGCCTTCTGGGACAGGGGAACGAGCAGTACTTC
TRBJ2-7 TRBV27 once - CASSFGGGGPYEQYF TGTGCCAGCAGTTTCGGGGGCGGGGGCCCCTACGAGCAGTACTTC
TRBJ2-7 TRBV11-2 - TRBD2 CASSPLAGGGVYEQYF TGTGCCAGCAGCCCACTAGCGGGGGGCGGGGTTTACGAGCAGTACTTC
TRBJ1-3 TRBV7-2 - - CASSLAGSHHFSGNTIYF TGTGCCAGCAGCTTAGCGGGCAGCCACCACTTCTCTGGAAACACCATATATTTT
TRBJ2-1 TRBV29-1 many - CSVVQALYNEQFF TGCAGCGTTGTCCAGGCCCTTTACAATGAGCAGTTCTTC
TRBJ2-6 TRBV14 - TRBD1 CASSRTGAGANVLTF TGTGCCAGCAGCCGAACAGGGGCTGGGGCCAACGTCCTGACTTTC
TRBJ2-2 TRBV5-4 - TRBD1 CASSPDRGANTGELFF TGTGCCAGCTCCCCTGACAGGGGTGCGAACACCGGGGAGCTGTTTTTT
TRBJ2-1 TRBV9 - TRBD1 CASSPGTGASEQFF TGTGCCAGCAGCCCAGGGACAGGGGCTAGTGAGCAGTTCTTC
TRBJ1-2 TRBV27 once - CASSSSNYGYTF TGTGCCAGCAGTTCCTCTAACTATGGCTACACCTTC
TRBJ1-3 TRBV6-1 - TRBD1 CASSGQGRNTIYF TGTGCCAGCAGTGGACAGGGCAGAAACACCATATATTTT
TRBJ2-3 TRBV9 - - CASSAWALDTQYF TGTGCCAGCAGCGCGTGGGCACTGGATACGCAGTATTTT
TRBJ2-7 TRBV9 - - CASSVFSSSYEQYF TGTGCCAGCAGCGTCTTTAGTAGCTCCTACGAGCAGTACTTC
TRBJ1-5 TRBV7-9 - - CSSSPGTGYTWNQPQHF TGTTCCAGCAGCCCCGGCACAGGTTATACTTGGAATCAGCCCCAGCATTTT
TRBJ2-1 TRBV7-9 few - CASSFVQNEQFF TGTGCCAGCAGCTTCGTCCAGAATGAGCAGTTCTTC
TRBJ2-2 TRBV4-1 - - CASSQDGAGLGTGELFF TGCGCCAGCAGCCAAGATGGCGCGGGGCTAGGGACCGGGGAGCTGTTTTTT
TRBJ2-3 TRBV19 - TRBD2 CASSTEREARQDTQYF TGTGCCAGTAGTACCGAGCGGGAGGCCCGCCAGGATACGCAGTATTTT
TRBJ2-1 TRBV7-9 - TRBD2 CASSLQAGGVEQFF TGTGCCAGCAGCCTTCAAGCGGGAGGAGTCGAGCAGTTCTTC
TRBJ1-2 TRBV12-5 - TRBD1 CASGPSGQGASSAF TGTGCTAGTGGTCCCTCGGGACAGGGGGCGTCCTCCGCCTTC
TRBJ2-5 TRBV9 - TRBD2 CASSLSGGETQYF TGTGCCAGCAGCCTTAGCGGGGGGGAGACCCAGTACTTC
TRBJ1-2 TRBV5-6 - - CASSEWGGYGYTF TGTGCCAGCAGCGAATGGGGGGGGTATGGCTACACCTTC
TRBJ2-3 TRBV11-2 - - CASSSGPNTQYF TGTGCCAGCAGCTCTGGCCCCAATACGCAGTATTTT
TRBJ2-3 TRBV7-2 - - CASSLNLRTDTQYF TGTGCCAGCAGCTTAAATCTCCGCACAGATACGCAGTATTTT
TRBJ2-3 TRBV6-1 - TRBD1 CASNSQGADTQYF TGTGCCAGCAATTCCCAGGGGGCAGATACGCAGTATTTT
TRBJ1-2 TRBV7-3 few - CASSPSRGSGYTF TGTGCCAGCAGCCCATCTCGGGGGAGTGGCTACACCTTC
TRBJ2-7 TRBV13 once TRBD1 CASSLGQTYEQYF TGTGCCAGCAGCTTGGGACAGACCTACGAGCAGTACTTC
TRBJ2-5 TRBV7-9 - - CASSPLQGETQYF TGTGCCAGCAGCCCCCTCCAGGGGGAGACCCAGTACTTC
TRBJ2-5 TRBV7-6 - - CASSLTESETQYF TGTGCCAGCAGCTTAACTGAGTCAGAGACCCAGTACTTC
TRBJ1-4 TRBV5-1 - TRBD1 CASSWGQEDKKLFF TGCGCCAGCAGCTGGGGACAGGAGGACAAAAAACTGTTTTTT
TRBJ2-1 TRBV7-9 - - CASSRGKGNEQFF TGTGCCAGCAGCAGGGGGAAAGGCAATGAGCAGTTCTTC
TRBJ1-1 TRBV5-5 - - CASREGERGSAFF TGTGCCAGCAGGGAAGGGGAAAGGGGGTCGGCTTTCTTT
TRBJ2-2 TRBV9 - - CASSVHGQAGNLGELFF TGTGCCAGCAGCGTTCACGGGCAGGCGGGGAACTTGGGGGAGCTGTTTTTT
TRBJ1-3 TRBV18 - - CASSREAGNTIYF TGTGCCAGCTCACGGGAGGCTGGAAACACCATATATTTT
TRBJ2-1 TRBV6-6 - TRBD1 CASSPPGTGGNEQFF TGTGCCAGCAGCCCCCCCGGGACAGGGGGAAATGAGCAGTTCTTC
TRBJ1-6 TRBV19 - - CASSREQSSYNSPLHF TGTGCCAGTAGTAGAGAACAGAGCTCCTATAATTCACCCCTCCACTTT
TRBJ1-5 TRBV6-1 - TRBD1 CASKGDRGPSRPQHF TGTGCCAGCAAGGGGGACAGGGGGCCCAGTCGGCCCCAGCATTTT
TRBJ2-3 TRBV6-5 - TRBD2 CASSFQSGSSPDTQYF TGTGCCAGCAGTTTCCAAAGCGGGAGCTCCCCAGATACGCAGTATTTT